This T cell receptor beta chain was identified during a study of blood T cells in healthy people across ages. From germline, CDR1 is SNHLY and CDR2 FYNNEI. The CDR3 extends over 14 amino acids. For this clonotype: The junction shows a germline mismatch at one end, possibly a read error.

Primers used in a second PCR of roughly 7 to 12 cycles were a sample-barcoded 5' primer and a J-beta primer mix. One entry per CDR3 protein results from TCRdb running MiXCR on the 5' RACE reads. The sample has roughly 1,300,000 distinct CDR3 sequences, approximately 59% seen once. The chain couples TRBV2 to TRBJ1-4; D uncertain. The TCR sequence derives from a young man in good health. Sequencing input: blood. The CDR3 sequence is CTSSEQRVSEKLFF. CDR3 nucleotide sequence: TGTACCAGCAGTGAACAAAGGGTTTCTGAAAAACTGTTTTTT. The full variable domain, in which reference TRBV2 and TRBJ1-4 provide the parts outside the CDR3, is EPEVTQTPSHQVTQMGQEVILRCVPISNHLYFYWYRQILGQKVEFLVSFYNNEISEKSEIFDDQFSVERPDGSNFTLKIRSTKLEDSAMYFCTSSEQRVSEKLFFGSGTQLSVL.